In its sample, the clone carrying this T cell receptor (beta chain) was seen a few times. Its antigen is as yet unknown. This sample was taken from a study of T cell responses to AZD1222 COVID-19 vaccine. Investigators merged groups given second doses at roughly 4 or roughly 12 weeks. Between the trimmed V and J ends, which lost 7 bases and 0 bases, there was a span of 9 bases. CDR3 length: 13 amino acids. The germline CDR1 and CDR2 sequences are SNHLY and FYNNEI. Assay used: immunoSEQ multiplex PCR; TCRdb lists only in-frame clones, some missing. The data contain more than 110,000 clones, approximately 90% of them singletons. Study outcomes and limitations: Two AZD1222 administrations were followed by greater Spike-specific TCR breadth and depth. The repertoires were collected only after the peak T cell response. Donors in the cohort were predominantly white British and more often female, and clonal diversity was possibly underestimated.

The receptor's source is an adult who received the AZD1222 COVID-19 vaccine. The chain joins TRBV2 to TRBJ1-1; D not certain. Source: peripheral blood, taken 28 days after the second AZD1222 dose. CDR3 residues: CASIANLNTEAFF. The CDR3, as DNA: TGTGCCAGCATTGCCAACCTGAACACTGAAGCTTTCTTT.